This is a list of T cell receptor beta chains from one sample in a study of post-analysis software for immune sequencing data. TCRdb called the PCR reads again in MiXCR, with one record for every CDR3 protein. The sample holds hundreds of thousands of distinct CDR3 sequences, roughly 45% seen once. The material sequenced was blood. These receptor sequences come from a girl aged 5-17 years with multiple sclerosis. CDR3s include the opening cysteine and the closing phenylalanine or tryptophan. D genes are given only for firm matches. Clone size appears in some rows only: once, few, many, or a class for an expanded clone.

j_call d_call v_call clone_size cdr3_nt cdr3_aa
TRBJ2-1 . TRBV20-1 . TGCAGTGCTAGAGCCGTGGGAGGCGGACCCGCCTACAATGAGCAGTTCTTC CSARAVGGGPAYNEQFF
TRBJ1-1 . TRBV12-3/TRBV12-4 few TGTGCCAGCAGTTTTGGTTCGCTGGGGTCCACTGAAGCTTTCTTT CASSFGSLGSTEAFF
TRBJ2-6 TRBD1 TRBV29-1 few TGCAGCGTTGAAGACAGGGGGCTCGGGGCCAACGTCCTGACTTTC CSVEDRGLGANVLTF
TRBJ2-3 TRBD2 TRBV4-1 . TGCGCCAGCAGCCGAAGAGTCCTAGCGGACACAGATACGCAGTATTTT CASSRRVLADTDTQYF
TRBJ2-1 TRBD2 TRBV29-1 few TGCAGCGTTGAAGATTGGGTCCCTAGCGGGAGGTGGAGCTCCTACAATGAGCAGTTCTTC CSVEDWVPSGRWSSYNEQFF
TRBJ2-1 TRBD1 TRBV20-1 . TGCAGTGCTAGGGGACAGAGGGAGCGTGGGCAGTTCTTC CSARGQRERGQFF
TRBJ2-3 TRBD1 TRBV5-1 once TGCGCCAGCAGCTTTCGGGCCCCGGGACAGGCAGATACGCAGTATTTT CASSFRAPGQADTQYF
TRBJ1-2 TRBD1 TRBV15 few TGTGCCACCAGCAGAGACCGCTTTGGGACAGGGCTGAGCTACACCTTC CATSRDRFGTGLSYTF
TRBJ2-1 . TRBV15 . TGTGCCACCAGCAGAGTTGTCTCGTACAGTGAGCAGTTCTTC CATSRVVSYSEQFF
TRBJ2-2 TRBD1 TRBV28 . TGTGCCAGCCGACAGGGTCTCACCGGGGAGCTGTTTTTT CASRQGLTGELFF
TRBJ2-7 . TRBV6-5 . TGTGCCAGCAGAACCCCAGGGGCCTGCTACGAGCAGTACTTC CASRTPGACYEQYF
TRBJ2-3 TRBD2 TRBV12-3/TRBV12-4 few TGTGCCAGCACCCCGAAAGGGGCTAGCGGGAGCACAGATACGCAGTATTTT CASTPKGASGSTDTQYF
TRBJ2-3 . TRBV2 few TGTGCCAGCATTTTAACCCGCACAGATACGCAGTATTTT CASILTRTDTQYF
TRBJ2-1 TRBD2 TRBV6-2/TRBV6-3 . TGTGCCAGCAGTTATCGGGCTAGCGGGAGTCGGGGTGATCAGTTCTTC CASSYRASGSRGDQFF
TRBJ1-1 . TRBV20-1 . TGCAGTGCTAGCAGGGCTGGGGACACTGAAGCTTTCTTT CSASRAGDTEAFF
TRBJ1-1 . TRBV6-2/TRBV6-3 . TGTGCCAGCAGCCGCCCCCTAGAGGGTTTGAACACTGAAGCTTTCTTT CASSRPLEGLNTEAFF
TRBJ2-1 . TRBV9 few TGTGCCAGCAGCGTAGCTCTGGGACTTTCTAGCTCCTACAATGAGCAGTTCTTC CASSVALGLSSSYNEQFF
TRBJ2-3 TRBD2 TRBV28 . TGTGCCAGCAGTTTATCGCTCGGCGGGAGCGTCACAGATACGCAGTATTTT CASSLSLGGSVTDTQYF
TRBJ1-2 TRBD1 TRBV20-1 . TGCAGTGCTAGAAAGGGGGGACAGGCCGGGGTTAACTATGGCTACACCTTC CSARKGGQAGVNYGYTF
TRBJ1-2 TRBD1 TRBV9 . TGTGCCAGCAGCCCTATGGACAGGGGTGGCTACACCTTC CASSPMDRGGYTF
TRBJ2-3 . TRBV29-1 few TGCAGCGTGAGGAACAGGCTAACCTTCACAGATACGCAGTATTTT CSVRNRLTFTDTQYF
TRBJ2-5 . TRBV7-3 few TGTGCCAGCAGCTCCGGACCGAAATACACGGAGACCCAGTACTTC CASSSGPKYTETQYF
TRBJ2-5 TRBD1 TRBV12-3/TRBV12-4 . TGTGCCAGCAGTTGGGAGGGGAGGACAGGGGCGTACTTC CASSWEGRTGAYF